Described below is a single T cell receptor (beta chain) sequence and its context. What it binds is unknown. The data were obtained in a study of cytomegalovirus exposure and HLA in healthy donors. The study, taken as a whole, reports: Later on, an analysis tied about 17,000 TCR beta sequences to HLA alleles at 0.05 false discovery rate.

Trimming stripped 4 bases from V and 0 bases from J, with 11 bases between. Germline V CDR1 and CDR2: SGHNT, YYREEE (reference sequence). This CDR3 comprises 14 residues. Amplification used 60 Vbeta primers and 13 Jbeta primers. Profiled with immunoSEQ multiplex PCR; TCRdb holds only in-frame clones, not every one. In the table there are approximately 200,000 clones, over 65% of which are singletons. The TCR comes from a man aged 40-49 years in good health and CMV-seronegative. The sequencing sample was made of PBMCs. The V gene is TRBV5-4, the J gene TRBJ2-7; D call uncertain. This CDR3 is CASSPVAGSYEQYF. CDR3 nucleotides: TGTGCCAGCAGCCCGGTAGCTGGCTCCTACGAGCAGTACTTC.